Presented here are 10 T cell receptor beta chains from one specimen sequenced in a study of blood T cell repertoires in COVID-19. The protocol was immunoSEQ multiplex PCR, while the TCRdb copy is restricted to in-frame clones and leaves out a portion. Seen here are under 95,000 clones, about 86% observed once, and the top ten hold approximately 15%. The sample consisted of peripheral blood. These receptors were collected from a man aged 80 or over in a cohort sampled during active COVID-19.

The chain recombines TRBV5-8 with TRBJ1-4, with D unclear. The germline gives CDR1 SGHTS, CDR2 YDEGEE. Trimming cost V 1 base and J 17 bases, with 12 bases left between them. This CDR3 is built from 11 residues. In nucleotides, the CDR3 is TGTGCCAGCAGCTTGTTAGTCGGGGTTTTTTTT. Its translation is CASSLLVGVFF.

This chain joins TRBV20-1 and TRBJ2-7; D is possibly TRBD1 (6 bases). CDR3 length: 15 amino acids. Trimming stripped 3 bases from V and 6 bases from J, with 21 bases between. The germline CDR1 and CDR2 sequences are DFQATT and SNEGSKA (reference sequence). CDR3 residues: CSASGHYRESSEQYF. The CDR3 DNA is TGCAGTGCTAGTGGCCATTACAGGGAGTCGAGCGAGCAGTACTTC.

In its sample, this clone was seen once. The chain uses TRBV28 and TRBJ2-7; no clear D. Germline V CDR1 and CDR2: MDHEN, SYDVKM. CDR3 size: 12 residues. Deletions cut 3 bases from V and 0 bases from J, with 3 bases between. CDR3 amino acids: CASSFGSYEQYV. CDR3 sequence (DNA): TGTGCCAGCAGTTTCGGCTCCTACGAGCAGTACGTC.

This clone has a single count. CDR3 DNA: TGTGCCAGCAGCCCGACAGGGGGCGCGACTGAAGCTTTCTTT. Translation gives CASSPTGGATEAFF. J is TRBJ1-1 and V is TRBV3-1 (or the pseudogene TRBV3-2); 10 nucleotides align to TRBD1. This CDR3 is 14 amino acids long. Germline CDR1 is LGHDT and CDR2 is YNNKEL (reference sequence). Losses at the gene ends were 4 bases for V and 5 bases for J; bases not matched to a gene: 4.

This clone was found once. The CDR3 nucleotides are TGCGCCAGCAGCCTTGCGGGACAGGTGTCGAAGACCCAGTACTTC. Encoded protein: CASSLAGQVSKTQYF. The chain has TRBV4-3 and TRBJ2-5, with TRBD1 matching 8 bases. Germline CDR1 LGHNA, CDR2 YSLEER. J gave up 6 bases and V 4 bases, and 10 bases lay outside the gene matches. The CDR3 length is 15 residues.

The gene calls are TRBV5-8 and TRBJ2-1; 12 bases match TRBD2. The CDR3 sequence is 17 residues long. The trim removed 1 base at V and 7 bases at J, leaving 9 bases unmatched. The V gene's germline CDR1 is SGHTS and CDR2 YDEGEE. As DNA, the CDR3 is TGTGCCAGCAGCTTGTTATGGCTAGCGGGGGGGCTGAATGAGCAGTTCTTC. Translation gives CASSLLWLAGGLNEQFF.

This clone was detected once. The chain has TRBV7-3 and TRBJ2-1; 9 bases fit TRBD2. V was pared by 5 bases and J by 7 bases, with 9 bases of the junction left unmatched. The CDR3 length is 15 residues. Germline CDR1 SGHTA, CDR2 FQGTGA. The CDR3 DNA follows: TGTGCCAGCAGCCCCGCTGCGGGGGGGCGTAATGAGCAGTTCTTC. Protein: CASSPAAGGRNEQFF.

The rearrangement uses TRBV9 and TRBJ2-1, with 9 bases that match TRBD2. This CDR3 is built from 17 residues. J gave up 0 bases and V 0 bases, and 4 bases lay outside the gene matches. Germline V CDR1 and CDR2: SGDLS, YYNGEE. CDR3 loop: CASSVDPSGASYNEQFF. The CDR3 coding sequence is TGTGCCAGCAGCGTAGACCCTAGCGGGGCCTCCTACAATGAGCAGTTCTTC.

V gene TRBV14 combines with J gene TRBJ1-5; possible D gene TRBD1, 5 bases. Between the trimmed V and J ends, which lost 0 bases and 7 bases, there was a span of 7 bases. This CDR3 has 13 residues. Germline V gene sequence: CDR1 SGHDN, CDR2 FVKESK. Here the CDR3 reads CASSQDQGQPQHF. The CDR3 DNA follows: TGTGCCAGCAGCCAAGATCAGGGACAGCCCCAGCATTTT.

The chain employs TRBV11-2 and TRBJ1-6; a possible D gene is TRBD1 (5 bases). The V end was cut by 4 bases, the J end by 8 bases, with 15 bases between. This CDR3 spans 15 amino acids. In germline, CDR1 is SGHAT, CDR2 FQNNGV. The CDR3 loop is CASSSTGTKDSPLHF. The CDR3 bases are TGTGCCAGCAGCTCCACCGGGACTAAAGATTCACCCCTCCACTTT. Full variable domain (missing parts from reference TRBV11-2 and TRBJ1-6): EAGVAQSPRYKIIEKRQSVAFWCNPISGHATLYWYQQILGQGPKLLIQFQNNGVVDDSQLPKDRFSAERLKGVDSTLKIQPAKLEDSAVYLCASSSTGTKDSPLHFGNGTRLTVT.